This T cell receptor beta chain was sequenced during a study of shared clonotypes between healthy human individuals. Looking at the study overall: Aged 18 to 49, the donors were two women and a few men.

The CDR3 is 17 amino acids. The V gene end was trimmed by 2 bases and the J gene end by 1 base; junction bases not matched to a gene: 10. Germline V lookup: CDR1 ENHRY, CDR2 SYGVKD. Naive CD8 isolation took CD45RO-negative cells positively selected for CCR7 and excluded terminally differentiated effector memory CD45RA+ cells. Profiled with immunoSEQ multiplex PCR; TCRdb holds only in-frame clones, not every one. Here the sample spans roughly 810,000 clones, about 96% being singletons. Sequencing was done on a sample of naive CD8+ T cells sorted from blood. J is TRBJ2-5 and V is TRBV10-3, with 7 bases that match TRBD2. The clonotype comes from a man aged 25 to 45 in good health. The CDR3 loop is CAISEDGRELPQETQYF. CDR3 sequence (DNA): TGTGCCATCAGTGAGGACGGGCGGGAGCTTCCCCAAGAGACCCAGTACTTC.